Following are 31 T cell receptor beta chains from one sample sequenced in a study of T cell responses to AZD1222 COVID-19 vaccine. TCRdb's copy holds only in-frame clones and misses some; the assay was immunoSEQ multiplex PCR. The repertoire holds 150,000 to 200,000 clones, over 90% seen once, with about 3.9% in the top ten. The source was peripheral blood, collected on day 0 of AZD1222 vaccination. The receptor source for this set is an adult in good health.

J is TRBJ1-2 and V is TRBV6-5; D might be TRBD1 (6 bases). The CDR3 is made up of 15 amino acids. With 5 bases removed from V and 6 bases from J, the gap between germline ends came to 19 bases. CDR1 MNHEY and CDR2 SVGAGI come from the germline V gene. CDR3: CASSTPGQVVDGYTF. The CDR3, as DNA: TGTGCCAGCAGTACTCCGGGACAAGTAGTGGATGGCTACACCTTC.

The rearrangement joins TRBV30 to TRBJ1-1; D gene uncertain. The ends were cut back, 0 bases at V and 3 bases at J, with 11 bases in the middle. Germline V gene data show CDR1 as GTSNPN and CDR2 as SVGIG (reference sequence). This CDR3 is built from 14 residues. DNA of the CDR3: TGTGCCTGGAGTGTGAAGGGAAGTGACACTGAAGCTTTCTTT. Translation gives CAWSVKGSDTEAFF.

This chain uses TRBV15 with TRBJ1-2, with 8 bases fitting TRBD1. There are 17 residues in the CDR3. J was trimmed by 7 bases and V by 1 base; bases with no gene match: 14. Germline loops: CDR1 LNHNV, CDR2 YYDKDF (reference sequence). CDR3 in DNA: TGTGCCACCAGCAGAGGAGGGGACAGGAGAACTATGGGTGGCTACACCTTC. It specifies CATSRGGDRRTMGGYTF.

This chain's CDR3 is CASSLGRVGEKLFF. The CDR3 DNA is TGTGCCAGCAGCTTGGGCAGGGTAGGGGAAAAACTGTTTTTT. The chain recombines TRBV11-3 with TRBJ1-4, with a tentative D call TRBD1 (5 bases). The CDR3 is 14 amino acids. V was pared by 3 bases and J by 8 bases, with 13 bases between. Germline CDR1 SGHNT, CDR2 YENEEA.

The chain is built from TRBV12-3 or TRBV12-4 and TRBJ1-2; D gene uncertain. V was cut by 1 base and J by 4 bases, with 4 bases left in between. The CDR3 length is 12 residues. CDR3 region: CASSLGIYGYTF. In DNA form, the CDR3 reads TGTGCCAGCAGTTTAGGGATCTATGGCTACACCTTC.

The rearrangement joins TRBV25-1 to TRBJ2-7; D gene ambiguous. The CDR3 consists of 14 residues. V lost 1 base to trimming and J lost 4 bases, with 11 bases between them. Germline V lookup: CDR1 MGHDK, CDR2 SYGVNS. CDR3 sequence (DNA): TGTGCCAGCAGTGAATGGGAAGCTTTATACGAGCAGTACTTC. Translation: CASSEWEALYEQYF.

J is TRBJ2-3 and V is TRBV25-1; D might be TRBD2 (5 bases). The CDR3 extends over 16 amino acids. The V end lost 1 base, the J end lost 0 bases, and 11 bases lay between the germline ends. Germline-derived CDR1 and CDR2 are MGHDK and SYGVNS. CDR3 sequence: CASSESGGRSTDTQYF. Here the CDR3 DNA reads TGTGCCAGCAGTGAATCTGGCGGGCGAAGCACAGATACGCAGTATTTT.

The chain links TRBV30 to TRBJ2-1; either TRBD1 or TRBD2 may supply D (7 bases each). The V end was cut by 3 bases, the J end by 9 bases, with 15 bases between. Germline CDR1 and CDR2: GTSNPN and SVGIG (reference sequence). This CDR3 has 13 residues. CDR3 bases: TGTGCCTGGAGAGGGGGAGGGGGCGGTGAGCAGTTCTTC. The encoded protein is CAWRGGGGGEQFF.

The CDR3 sequence is CASSYDYRTVNEQFF. As DNA, the CDR3 is TGTGCCAGCAGTTACGATTATCGGACAGTTAATGAGCAGTTCTTC. The chain combines TRBV6-5 with TRBJ2-1; possible D gene TRBD1, 6 bases. With 2 bases removed from V and 7 bases from J, the gap between germline ends came to 15 bases. The V gene's germline CDR1 is MNHEY and CDR2 SVGAGI. The CDR3 loop spans 15 amino acids.

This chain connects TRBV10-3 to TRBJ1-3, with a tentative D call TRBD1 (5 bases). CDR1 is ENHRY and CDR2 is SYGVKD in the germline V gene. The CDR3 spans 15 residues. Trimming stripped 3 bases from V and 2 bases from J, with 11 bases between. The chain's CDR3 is CAISEEQGAGNTIYF. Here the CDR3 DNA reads TGTGCCATCAGTGAAGAGCAGGGCGCTGGAAACACCATATATTTT.

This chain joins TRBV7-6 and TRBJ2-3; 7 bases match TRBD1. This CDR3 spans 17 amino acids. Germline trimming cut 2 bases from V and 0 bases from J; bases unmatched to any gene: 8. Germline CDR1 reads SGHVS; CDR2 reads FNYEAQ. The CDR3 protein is CASSLTNPGQSTDTQYF. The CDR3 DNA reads TGTGCCAGCAGCTTAACCAACCCGGGACAGAGCACAGATACGCAGTATTTT.

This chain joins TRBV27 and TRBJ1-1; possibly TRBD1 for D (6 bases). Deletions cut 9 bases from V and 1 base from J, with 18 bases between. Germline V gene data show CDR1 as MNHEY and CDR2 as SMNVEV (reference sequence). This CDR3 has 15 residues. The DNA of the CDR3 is TGTGCCAGTGGGGGACCAGGGGTTTCGAACACTGAAGCTTTCTTT. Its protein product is CASGGPGVSNTEAFF.

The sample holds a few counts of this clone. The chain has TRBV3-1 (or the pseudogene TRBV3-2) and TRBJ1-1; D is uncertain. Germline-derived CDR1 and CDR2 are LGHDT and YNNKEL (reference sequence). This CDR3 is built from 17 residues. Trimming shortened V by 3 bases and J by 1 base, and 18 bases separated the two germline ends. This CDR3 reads CASSQAPSISTNTEAFF. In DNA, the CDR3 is TGTGCCAGCAGCCAGGCACCATCAATCTCAACGAACACTGAAGCTTTCTTT.

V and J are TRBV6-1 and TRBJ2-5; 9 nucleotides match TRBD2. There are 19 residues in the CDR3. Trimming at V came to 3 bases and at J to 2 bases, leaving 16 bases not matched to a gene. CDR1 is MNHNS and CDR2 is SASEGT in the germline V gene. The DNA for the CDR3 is TGTGCCAGCAGTGACTATACTGTTGTGCGGGGGGGCTCTCAAGAGACCCAGTACTTC. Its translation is CASSDYTVVRGGSQETQYF.

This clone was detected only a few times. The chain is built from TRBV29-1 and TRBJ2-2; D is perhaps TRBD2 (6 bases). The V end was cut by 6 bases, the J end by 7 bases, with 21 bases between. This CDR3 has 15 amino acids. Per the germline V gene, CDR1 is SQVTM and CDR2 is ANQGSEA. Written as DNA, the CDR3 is TGCAGCGTGGGCGGGATAAGCCTCCAGGGCGGGGAGCTGTTTTTT. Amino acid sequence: CSVGGISLQGGELFF.

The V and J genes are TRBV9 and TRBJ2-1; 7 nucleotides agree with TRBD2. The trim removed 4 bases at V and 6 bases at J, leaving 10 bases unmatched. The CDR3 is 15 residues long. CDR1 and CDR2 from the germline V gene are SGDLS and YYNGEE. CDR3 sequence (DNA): TGTGCCAGCAGCCCCGTTGCGGGAGTTCGCAATGAGCAGTTCTTC. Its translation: CASSPVAGVRNEQFF. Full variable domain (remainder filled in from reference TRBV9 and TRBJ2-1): DSGVTQTPKHLITATGQRVTLRCSPRSGDLSVYWYQQSLDQGLQFLIQYYNGEERAKGNILERFSAQQFPDLHSELNLSSLELGDSALYFCASSPVAGVRNEQFFGPGTRLTVL.

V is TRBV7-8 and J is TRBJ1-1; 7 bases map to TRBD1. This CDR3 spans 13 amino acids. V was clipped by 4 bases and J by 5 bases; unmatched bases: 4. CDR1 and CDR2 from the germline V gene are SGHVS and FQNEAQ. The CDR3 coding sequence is TGTGCCAGCAGCTACAGGGGTGGAACTGAAGCTTTCTTT. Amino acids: CASSYRGGTEAFF. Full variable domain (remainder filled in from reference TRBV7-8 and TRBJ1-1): GAGVSQSPRYKVAKRGQDVALRCDPISGHVSLFWYQQALGQGPEFLTYFQNEAQLDKSGLPSDRFFAERPEGSVSTLKIQRTQQEDSAVYLCASSYRGGTEAFFGQGTRLTVV.

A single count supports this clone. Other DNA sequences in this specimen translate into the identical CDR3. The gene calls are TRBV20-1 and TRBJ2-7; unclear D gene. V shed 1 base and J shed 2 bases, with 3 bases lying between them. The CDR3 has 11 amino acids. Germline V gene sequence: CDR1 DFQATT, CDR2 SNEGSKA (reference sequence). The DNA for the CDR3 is TGCAGTGCTAGAGGGCCCTACGAGCAGTACTTC. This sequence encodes CSARGPYEQYF.

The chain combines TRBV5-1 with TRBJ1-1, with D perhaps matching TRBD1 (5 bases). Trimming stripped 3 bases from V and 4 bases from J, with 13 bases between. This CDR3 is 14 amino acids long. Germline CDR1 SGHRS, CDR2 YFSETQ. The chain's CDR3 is CASSSQGGSTEAFF. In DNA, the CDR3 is TGCGCCAGCAGCTCTCAGGGCGGTAGCACTGAAGCTTTCTTT.

The CDR3 DNA reads as TGTGCCAGCGGTGTGGGGGTCTCTGGAAACACCATATATTTT. Its protein product is CASGVGVSGNTIYF. The chain links TRBV27 to TRBJ1-3; tentative D call: TRBD1 (5 bases). The CDR3 runs 14 residues. Trimming left V 8 bases short and J 0 bases short, with 11 bases between. Looked up from germline, CDR1 is MNHEY and CDR2 is SMNVEV (reference sequence).

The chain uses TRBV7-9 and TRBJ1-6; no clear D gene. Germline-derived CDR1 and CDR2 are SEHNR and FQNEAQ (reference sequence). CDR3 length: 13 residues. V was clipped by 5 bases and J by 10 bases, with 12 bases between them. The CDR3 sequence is CASSTEDGSPLHF. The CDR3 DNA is TGTGCCAGCAGCACTGAGGACGGATCACCCCTCCACTTT.

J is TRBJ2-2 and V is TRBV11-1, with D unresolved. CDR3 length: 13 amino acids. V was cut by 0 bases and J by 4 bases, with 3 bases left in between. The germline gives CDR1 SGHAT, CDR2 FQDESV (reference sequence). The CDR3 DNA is TGTGCCAGCAGCTTAGCTGGCACCGGGGAGCTGTTTTTT. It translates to CASSLAGTGELFF.

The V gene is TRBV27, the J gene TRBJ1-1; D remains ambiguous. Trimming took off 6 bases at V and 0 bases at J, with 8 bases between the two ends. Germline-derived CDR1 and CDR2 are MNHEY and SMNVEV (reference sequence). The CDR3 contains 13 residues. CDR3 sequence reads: CASRVSMNTEAFF. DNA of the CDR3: TGTGCCAGCAGAGTTTCCATGAACACTGAAGCTTTCTTT.

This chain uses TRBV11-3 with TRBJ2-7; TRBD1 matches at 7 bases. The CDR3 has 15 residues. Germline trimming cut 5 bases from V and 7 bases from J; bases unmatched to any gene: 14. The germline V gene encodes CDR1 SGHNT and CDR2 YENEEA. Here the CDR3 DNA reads TGTGCCAGCAGCCGGGACAGTAGTGTCGGTCGGGAGCAGTACTTC. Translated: CASSRDSSVGREQYF.

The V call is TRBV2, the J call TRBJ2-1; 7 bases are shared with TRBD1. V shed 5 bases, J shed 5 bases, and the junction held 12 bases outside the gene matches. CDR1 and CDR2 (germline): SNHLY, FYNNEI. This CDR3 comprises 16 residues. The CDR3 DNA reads TGTGCCAGCAGTAGTCGAGGGGGCCAACCACACAATGAGCAGTTCTTC. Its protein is CASSSRGGQPHNEQFF.

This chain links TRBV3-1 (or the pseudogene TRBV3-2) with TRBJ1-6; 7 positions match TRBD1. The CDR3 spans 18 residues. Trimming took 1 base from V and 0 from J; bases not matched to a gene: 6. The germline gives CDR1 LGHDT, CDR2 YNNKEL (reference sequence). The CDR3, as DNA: TGTGCCAGCAGCCAAGCCGGACAGGCAAGCTCCTATAATTCACCCCTCCACTTT. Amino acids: CASSQAGQASSYNSPLHF.

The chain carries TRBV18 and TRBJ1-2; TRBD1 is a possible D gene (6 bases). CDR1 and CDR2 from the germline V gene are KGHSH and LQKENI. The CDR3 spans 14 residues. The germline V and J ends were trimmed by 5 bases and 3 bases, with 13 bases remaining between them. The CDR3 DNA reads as TGTGCCAGCTCAGCCGGACAGAACCACTATGGCTACACCTTC. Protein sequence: CASSAGQNHYGYTF.

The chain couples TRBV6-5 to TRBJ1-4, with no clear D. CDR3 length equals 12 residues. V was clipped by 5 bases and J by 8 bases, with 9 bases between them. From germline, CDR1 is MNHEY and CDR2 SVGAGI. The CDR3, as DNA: TGTGCCAGCAGTCGGACGGGCGAAAAACTGTTTTTT. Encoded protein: CASSRTGEKLFF.

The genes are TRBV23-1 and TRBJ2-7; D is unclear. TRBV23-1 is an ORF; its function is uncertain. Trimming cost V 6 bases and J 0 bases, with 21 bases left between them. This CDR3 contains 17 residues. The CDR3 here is CASSLGRWQVSSYEQYF. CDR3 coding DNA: TGCGCCAGCAGCCTCGGTCGGTGGCAGGTGAGCTCCTACGAGCAGTACTTC.

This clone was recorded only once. CDR3 DNA: TGTGCCAGCTCCACCGGCACTCTTGTTAATGAGCAGTTCTTC. Translation gives CASSTGTLVNEQFF. The V gene is TRBV18, the J gene TRBJ2-1, with unresolved D. The ends were cut back, 6 bases at V and 7 bases at J, with 16 bases in the middle. The CDR3 has 14 amino acids. Looked up from germline, CDR1 is KGHSH and CDR2 is LQKENI.

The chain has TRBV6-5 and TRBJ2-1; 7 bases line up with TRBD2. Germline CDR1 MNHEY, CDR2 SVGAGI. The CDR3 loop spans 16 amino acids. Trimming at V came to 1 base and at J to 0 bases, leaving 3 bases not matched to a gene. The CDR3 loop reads CASSYYGGSSYNEQFF. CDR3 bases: TGTGCCAGCAGTTACTACGGCGGGAGCTCCTACAATGAGCAGTTCTTC.